The 24 T cell receptor beta chains given below trace back to one sample, sequenced in a study of T-cell memory formation after mild COVID-19 (dated by TCRdb to about 2021). Libraries were prepared through 5' RACE. Sequenced on an Illumina NovaSeq 6000. TCRdb passed the public sequencing reads through fastp at Q25 and MiXCR, retaining productive beta sequences. Entries that share a CDR3 protein sequence are merged under the most common genes and DNA. The sample yields approximately 290,000 distinct CDR3 sequences; about 15% were counted once. The ten top clones hold over 20% of the sample. Sequenced: PBMCs or a T cell subset sorted from them (not recorded which). The source of these receptors is a man aged 18-30 years who had mild COVID-19 (a few samples of this study predate the infection). The sample titles of this study are shuffled in the database, so cell type and time point are left out; the donor was told from shared clones.

This clonotype was counted ten times or more. The genes are TRBV20-1 and TRBJ2-1; TRBD1 is a possible D gene (5 bases). The CDR3 contains 13 residues. Germline V gene sequence: CDR1 DFQATT, CDR2 SNEGSKA (reference sequence). Trimming stripped 4 bases from V and 7 bases from J, with 14 bases between. In nucleotides, the CDR3 is TGCAGTGCTATGAGTCAGGGTCAAAATGAGCAGTTCTTC. Translating it yields CSAMSQGQNEQFF.

J is TRBJ2-1 and V is TRBV2, with D possibly being TRBD1 or TRBD2 (5 bases each). Germline-derived CDR1 and CDR2 are SNHLY and FYNNEI. The CDR3 consists of 14 residues. The V end lost 11 bases, the J end lost 2 bases, and 16 bases lay between the germline ends. Written as DNA, the CDR3 is TGTGCCGGAGTCCGGGACGGCCCCTACAATGAGCAGTTCTTC. Protein product: CAGVRDGPYNEQFF. Full variable domain (rest looked up from reference TRBV2 and TRBJ2-1): EPEVTQTPSHQVTQMGQEVILRCVPISNHLYFYWYRQILGQKVEFLVSFYNNEISEKSEIFDDQFSVERPDGSNFTLKIRSTKLEDSAMYFCAGVRDGPYNEQFFGPGTRLTVL.

This clonotype has more than one count but fewer than ten. The chain combines TRBV6-5 with TRBJ2-5; TRBD2 aligns across 9 bases. Trimming took 2 bases from V and 5 from J; bases not matched to a gene: 9. The CDR3 extends over 16 amino acids. CDR1 and CDR2 from the germline V gene are MNHEY and SVGAGI. CDR3 sequence: CASSYSGTSNLETQYF. As DNA, the CDR3 is TGTGCCAGCAGTTACAGTGGGACTAGCAATTTGGAGACCCAGTACTTC.

V is TRBV4-3 and J is TRBJ1-2; D unresolved. Germline V gene sequence: CDR1 LGHNA, CDR2 YSLEER. The length of the CDR3 is 16 residues. Trimming cost V 0 bases and J 4 bases, with 15 bases left between them. The CDR3 nucleotides read TGCGCCAGCAGCCAAGATCGGGAAGGCGGGAGCTATGGCTACACCTTC. Its protein is CASSQDREGGSYGYTF.

This clonotype was detected only a few times. The CDR3 reads CASSLGGTGGYGYTF. Written as DNA, the CDR3 is TGTGCCAGCAGTTTAGGAGGGACCGGCGGCTATGGCTACACCTTC. The chain recombines TRBV12-3 or TRBV12-4 with TRBJ1-2; possible D gene TRBD1, 5 bases. Trimming pared 1 base from V and 4 bases from J, leaving 13 bases between. The CDR3 runs to 15 residues.

This chain uses TRBV4-3 with TRBJ1-5, with D hard to call. Germline V gene lookup returns CDR1 LGHNA and CDR2 YSLEER. Trimming cost V 0 bases and J 2 bases, with 11 bases left between them. CDR3 length equals 16 residues. The CDR3 loop reads CASSQDHIAGNQPQHF. DNA for the CDR3: TGCGCCAGCAGCCAAGATCATATAGCGGGCAATCAGCCCCAGCATTTT.

This clonotype was seen only a few times. The rearrangement links TRBV24-1 to TRBJ1-1; TRBD1 might be the D (6 bases). Germline V CDR1 and CDR2: KGHDR, SFDVKD. CDR3 size: 14 residues. V dropped 5 bases and J dropped 10 bases, with 19 bases sitting between them. The CDR3 sequence is CATSARTGAQGAFF. The CDR3 DNA reads TGTGCCACCAGTGCCAGGACGGGGGCTCAGGGAGCTTTCTTT.

A few counts support this clonotype. The chain has TRBV7-6 and TRBJ2-7; 9 bases align to TRBD2. This CDR3 is built from 13 residues. CDR1 is SGHVS and CDR2 is FNYEAQ in the germline V gene. V was clipped by 5 bases and J by 2 bases; unmatched bases: 1. CDR3 in DNA: TGTGCCAGCAGCCAGCGGGGGGCCTACGAGCAGTACGTC. Its protein product is CASSQRGAYEQYV.

This clonotype was counted many times. The chain carries TRBV5-1 and TRBJ2-7; TRBD1 matches 7 bases. This CDR3 region has 14 residues. CDR1 and CDR2 (germline): SGHRS, YFSETQ. The V segment lost 2 bases and the J segment 3 bases; nucleotides outside the gene matches: 5. The CDR3 sequence is CASSLTDRSYEQYF. Written as DNA, the CDR3 is TGCGCCAGCAGCTTAACGGACAGGAGCTACGAGCAGTACTTC.

This sequence joins TRBV18 and TRBJ1-5; D is uncertain. Trimming removed 1 base at V and 7 bases at J, with 11 bases between. The germline V gene encodes CDR1 KGHSH and CDR2 LQKENI. This CDR3 is 14 amino acids long. CDR3 in amino acids: CASSPQGMGQPQHF. The CDR3 bases are TGTGCCAGCTCACCACAGGGTATGGGCCAGCCCCAGCATTTT.

This clonotype was counted a few times. V and J are TRBV5-1 and TRBJ2-3; 8 positions agree with TRBD1. Losses at the gene ends were 4 bases for V and 5 bases for J; bases not matched to a gene: 12. CDR1 and CDR2 (germline): SGHRS, YFSETQ. The CDR3 extends over 16 amino acids. The CDR3 region has the DNA TGCGCCAGCAGCCGCGCAGGACAGGGATCTGGAGATACGCAGTATTTT. Its protein is CASSRAGQGSGDTQYF.

The CDR3 nucleotides are TGTGCCAGCCGATGGTGGGACACAGGACAAGAGACCCAGTACTTC. Its translation is CASRWWDTGQETQYF. The chain uses TRBV7-9 and TRBJ2-5; D is perhaps TRBD1 (6 bases). Germline loops: CDR1 SEHNR, CDR2 FQNEAQ (reference sequence). The CDR3 is made up of 15 amino acids. The ends were cut back, 8 bases at V and 2 bases at J, with 18 bases in the middle.

There are a few counts of this clonotype. The chain links TRBV4-1 to TRBJ2-5; D is ambiguous. Germline V lookup: CDR1 MGHRA, CDR2 YSYEKL. The CDR3 covers 15 residues. V was clipped by 0 bases and J by 5 bases, with 13 bases between them. The CDR3 nucleotides read TGCGCCAGCAGCCAAGATGGACGGATGCGTGAGACCCAGTACTTC. Amino acids: CASSQDGRMRETQYF.

V gene TRBV6-2 or TRBV6-3 combines with J gene TRBJ2-7, with a tentative D call TRBD1 (6 bases). CDR1 and CDR2 (germline): MNHEY, SVGEGT. The CDR3 runs 14 residues. Trimming pared 6 bases from V and 0 bases from J, leaving 12 bases between. The CDR3 DNA reads TGTGCCAGCAGGTACACAGGGAACTCCTACGAGCAGTACGTC. Its translation: CASRYTGNSYEQYV.

The genes are TRBV12-3 or TRBV12-4 and TRBJ1-1; D ambiguous. This CDR3 region has 13 residues. The V gene lost 2 bases and the J gene lost 2 bases, with 6 bases spanning the gap. CDR3 in amino acids: CASSLLTNTEAFF. The CDR3 region has the DNA TGTGCCAGCAGTTTACTAACTAACACTGAAGCTTTCTTT.

The V call is TRBV4-2, the J call TRBJ2-7, with 9 bases fitting TRBD1. CDR3 length: 16 residues. Germline V CDR1 and CDR2: LGHNA, YNFKEQ. V shed 4 bases, J shed 5 bases, and the junction held 12 bases outside the gene matches. The CDR3 DNA reads as TGTGCCAGCAGCCCGAACCGGGACAGGGCACGGGACGAGCAGTACTTC. Its translation is CASSPNRDRARDEQYF.

This clonotype was seen repeatedly, ten times or more. The chain is built from TRBV2 and TRBJ2-1, with 10 bases that match TRBD2. The CDR3 is 16 amino acids. Germline V lookup: CDR1 SNHLY, CDR2 FYNNEI. V was clipped by 4 bases and J by 4 bases; unmatched bases: 7. The CDR3 sequence: CASSAIGLAAYNEQFF. Here the CDR3 DNA reads TGTGCCAGCAGTGCGATAGGACTAGCGGCTTACAATGAGCAGTTCTTC.

The table lists this clonotype with a few counts. This sequence joins TRBV5-1 and TRBJ2-1; no clear D gene. Germline V gene lookup returns CDR1 SGHRS and CDR2 YFSETQ. Trimming stripped 1 base from V and 8 bases from J, with 7 bases between. The CDR3 is made up of 12 amino acids. The CDR3 DNA is TGCGCCAGCAGCTTGTTCTGGGATGAGCAGTTCTTC. Its translation is CASSLFWDEQFF.

In its sample, this clonotype was seen a few times. V gene TRBV20-1 combines with J gene TRBJ2-7; the D is unclear. Per the germline V gene, CDR1 is DFQATT and CDR2 is SNEGSKA (reference sequence). V was trimmed by 7 bases and J by 2 bases, leaving 12 bases between them. CDR3 length equals 12 residues. The CDR3 region has the DNA TGCAGTGTGGCGATCGGCCCCTACGAGCAGTACGTC. It specifies CSVAIGPYEQYV.

This clonotype was picked up a small number of times. V and J are TRBV6-5 and TRBJ2-7, with D perhaps matching TRBD1 or TRBD2 (5 bases each). The CDR3 is made up of 14 amino acids. The germline gives CDR1 MNHEY, CDR2 SVGAGI. Trimming removed 8 bases from V and 1 base from J, with 15 bases in between. Here the CDR3 reads CASALGVGSYEQYV. The CDR3 nucleotides are TGTGCCAGCGCTCTGGGGGTAGGTTCCTACGAGCAGTACGTC.

This clonotype was seen more than once but under ten times. This chain joins TRBV4-2 and TRBJ1-6, with D unresolved. Germline V gene sequence: CDR1 LGHNA, CDR2 YNFKEQ. V gave up 3 bases and J gave up 10 bases, with 19 bases separating them. The CDR3 contains 16 residues. CDR3 sequence: CASSQGLMEGFSPLHF. CDR3 coding DNA: TGTGCCAGCAGCCAGGGATTGATGGAGGGCTTCTCACCCCTCCACTTT.

This clonotype was observed a handful of times. The V call is TRBV20-1, the J call TRBJ1-1, with D perhaps TRBD1 (6 bases). From germline, CDR1 is DFQATT and CDR2 SNEGSKA (reference sequence). The CDR3 has 17 amino acids. The V gene lost 3 bases and the J gene lost 6 bases, with 26 bases spanning the gap. The DNA of the CDR3 is TGCAGTGCTAGGCTACTCACCCCACGGGGGCAGGGTCCTGAAGCTTTCTTT. Protein product: CSARLLTPRGQGPEAFF.

This clonotype was seen a handful of times. The chain uses TRBV5-4 and TRBJ2-3; the match to TRBD2 covers 13 bases. The ends lost 7 bases at V and 6 bases at J; junction bases unmatched: 5. The CDR3 length is 14 residues. Germline CDR1 is SGHNT and CDR2 is YYREEE (reference sequence). In nucleotides, the CDR3 is TGTGCCAGCGAACGGACTAGCGGGGGTGATACGCAGTATTTT. It is translated as CASERTSGGDTQYF.

This clonotype appeared a few times. This chain joins TRBV20-1 and TRBJ2-3; 8 nucleotides match TRBD2. The CDR3 has 14 residues. The V gene's germline CDR1 is DFQATT and CDR2 SNEGSKA (reference sequence). V shed 6 bases and J 0 bases; nucleotides not matched to a gene: 5. The CDR3 sequence is CSARTSKSTDTQYF. CDR3 coding DNA: TGCAGTGCCCGGACTAGCAAGAGCACAGATACGCAGTATTTT.